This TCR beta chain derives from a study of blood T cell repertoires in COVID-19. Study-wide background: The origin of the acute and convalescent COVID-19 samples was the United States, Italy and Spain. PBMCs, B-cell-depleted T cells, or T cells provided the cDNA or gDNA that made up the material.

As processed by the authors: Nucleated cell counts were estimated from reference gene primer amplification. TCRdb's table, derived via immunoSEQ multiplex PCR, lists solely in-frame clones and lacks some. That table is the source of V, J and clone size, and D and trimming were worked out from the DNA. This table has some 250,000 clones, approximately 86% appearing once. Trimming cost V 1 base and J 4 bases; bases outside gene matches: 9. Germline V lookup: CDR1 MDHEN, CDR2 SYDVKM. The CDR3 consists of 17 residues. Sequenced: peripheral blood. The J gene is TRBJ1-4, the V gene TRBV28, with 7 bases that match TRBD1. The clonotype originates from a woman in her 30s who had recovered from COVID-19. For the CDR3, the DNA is TGTGCCAGCAGTTTATATACAGACGACAGGGTTAATGAAAAACTGTTTTTT. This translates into CASSLYTDDRVNEKLFF.